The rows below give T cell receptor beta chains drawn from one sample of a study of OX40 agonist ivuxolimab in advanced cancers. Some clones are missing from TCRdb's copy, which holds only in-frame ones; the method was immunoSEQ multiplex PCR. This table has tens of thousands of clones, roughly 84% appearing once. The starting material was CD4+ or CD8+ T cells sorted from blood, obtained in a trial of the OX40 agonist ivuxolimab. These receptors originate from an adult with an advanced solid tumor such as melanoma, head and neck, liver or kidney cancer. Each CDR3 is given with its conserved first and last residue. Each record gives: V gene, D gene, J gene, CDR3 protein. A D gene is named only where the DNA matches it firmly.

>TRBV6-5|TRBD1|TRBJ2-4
CASSTRTGAKNIQYF
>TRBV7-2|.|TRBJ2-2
CASSYVRGPGELFF
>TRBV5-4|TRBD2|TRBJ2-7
CASSPPGTMTYEQYF
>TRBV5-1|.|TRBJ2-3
CASRRGGSTDTQYF
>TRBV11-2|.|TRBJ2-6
CASSPWTQRVSGANVLTF
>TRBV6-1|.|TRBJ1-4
CASSEVRSGSVNEKLFF
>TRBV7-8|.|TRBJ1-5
CASSLSRDSNQPQHF
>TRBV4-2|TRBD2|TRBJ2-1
CASSQERSRTSGRGDEQFF
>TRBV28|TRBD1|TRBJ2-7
CASSIPDRGSYEQYF
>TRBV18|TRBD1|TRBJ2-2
CASSGTGYTGELFF
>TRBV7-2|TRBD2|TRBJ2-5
CASSLGLAGGTQYF
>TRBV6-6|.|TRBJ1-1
CASSQFTNTEAFF
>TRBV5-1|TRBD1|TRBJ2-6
CASSSNRGHGANVLTF
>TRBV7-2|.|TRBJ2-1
CASSFAGTSSSYNEQFF
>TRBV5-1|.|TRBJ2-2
CASSTRRRGPGELFF
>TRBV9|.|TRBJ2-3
CASGGNTDTQYF
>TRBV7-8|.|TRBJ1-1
CASSPSTGSTEAFF
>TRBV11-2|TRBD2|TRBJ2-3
CASSSTSGRTRGTDTQYF
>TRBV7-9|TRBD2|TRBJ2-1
CSTGTSGKGGNEQFF
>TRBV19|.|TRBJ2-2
CASSIGYTGELFF
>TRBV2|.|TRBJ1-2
CASVGGLNYGYTF
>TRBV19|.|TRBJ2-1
CASSTHGIGNEQFF
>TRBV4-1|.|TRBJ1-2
CASSRGQNNTF
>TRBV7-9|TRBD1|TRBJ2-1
CASRTFLRQGANEQFF
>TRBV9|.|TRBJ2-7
CASSPRPLGATYEQYF
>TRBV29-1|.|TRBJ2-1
CSVNRDYNEQFF
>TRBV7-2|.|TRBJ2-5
CASSLGTFEETQYF
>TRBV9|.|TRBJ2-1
CATGTEDYNEQFF
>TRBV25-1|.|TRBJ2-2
CASSVGQNTGELFF
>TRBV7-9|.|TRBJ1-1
CASSFGGDAGTEAFF
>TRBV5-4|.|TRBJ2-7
CASSDSYEQYF
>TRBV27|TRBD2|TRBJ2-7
CASSPMTSGRVAEQYF
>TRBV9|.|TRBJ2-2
CASSVDQVGFTGELFF
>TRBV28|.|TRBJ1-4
CASNWGNEKLFF
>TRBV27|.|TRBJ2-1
CASSRPDNEQFF
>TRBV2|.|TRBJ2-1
CASSFRGNEQFF
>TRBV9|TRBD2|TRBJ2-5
CASSVDSGRGETQYF
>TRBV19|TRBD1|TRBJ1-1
CASSTRDRGTEAFF
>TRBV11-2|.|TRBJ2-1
CASSLDRVSYNEQFF
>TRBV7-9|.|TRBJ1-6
CASSFGVVSYNSPLHF
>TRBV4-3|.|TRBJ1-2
CASSQDLNSNYGYTF
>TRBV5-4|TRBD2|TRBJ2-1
CASSIGLAYNEQFF